A selection of T cell receptor beta chains follows, all from one sample in a study of T cells in Graves' hyperthyroidism and ophthalmopathy. TCRdb redid the calling of the multiplex PCR reads with MiXCR, one entry per CDR3 protein. The sample holds about 700,000 distinct CDR3 sequences, about 14% seen once. Sequenced sample: blood. These receptors were taken from a woman under 30 with Graves' hyperthyroidism. The CDR3 runs from the conserved cysteine through the conserved F or W. A D gene is named only where the DNA matches it firmly. Rows give clone size only sometimes, using once, few, many, or a class for an expanded clone.

V	size	D	J	CDR3	DNA
TRBV12-3/TRBV12-4	many	TRBD2	TRBJ2-1	CASSFTLFSGRDSYNEQFF	TGTGCCAGCAGTTTTACTCTTTTTAGCGGGAGGGACTCCTACAATGAGCAGTTCTTC
TRBV30	few	.	TRBJ1-5	CAFGTGVKQPQHF	TGTGCCTTCGGGACCGGGGTGAAGCAGCCCCAGCATTTT
TRBV6-1	few	.	TRBJ2-5	CASSERREETQYF	TGTGCCAGCAGTGAAAGAAGGGAAGAGACCCAGTACTTC
TRBV29-1	few	.	TRBJ1-2	CSAAGTTYGYTF	TGCAGCGCCGCGGGGACAACGTATGGCTACACCTTC
TRBV5-8	many	.	TRBJ1-2	CASSRGKKTIYGYTF	TGTGCCAGCAGCCGGGGGAAGAAGACTATCTATGGCTACACCTTC
TRBV11-2	many	.	TRBJ2-3	CASSLDPLNWGATDTQYF	TGTGCCAGCAGCTTAGATCCCCTGAATTGGGGGGCGACAGATACGCAGTATTTT
TRBV5-1	few	TRBD2	TRBJ2-3	CASRTSGTTQYF	TGCGCCAGTAGGACTAGCGGGACGACGCAGTATTTT
TRBV27	many	TRBD2	TRBJ2-7	CASSSAGGTYEQYF	TGTGCCAGCAGTTCTGCGGGAGGGACCTACGAGCAGTACTTC
TRBV2	many	.	TRBJ2-3	CASSEVLRDPDTQYF	TGTGCCAGCAGTGAAGTTTTGCGGGACCCAGATACGCAGTATTTT
TRBV5-8	.	TRBD2	TRBJ2-5	CASGLGTSGRQQETQYF	TGTGCCAGCGGCTTGGGAACTAGCGGGAGACAACAAGAGACCCAGTACTTC
TRBV2	many	.	TRBJ2-1	CASSYYRDPNEQFF	TGTGCCAGCAGCTACTACCGGGACCCCAATGAGCAGTTCTTC
TRBV19	.	.	TRBJ2-7	CASSITGFAYEQYF	TGTGCCAGTAGTATAACTGGGTTCGCCTACGAGCAGTACTTC
TRBV28	many	.	TRBJ1-5	CASSKVLRDQPQHF	TGTGCCAGCAGTAAAGTCCTGCGCGATCAGCCCCAGCATTTT
TRBV18	few	TRBD1	TRBJ2-1	CASSRGQVSYNEQFF	TGTGCCAGCTCCCGGGGACAGGTGTCCTACAATGAGCAGTTCTTC
TRBV28	.	TRBD2	TRBJ2-1	CASSLSRAGDNEQFF	TGTGCCAGCAGTTTATCGCGAGCGGGGGACAATGAGCAGTTCTTC
TRBV7-9	.	TRBD1	TRBJ2-1	CASSLRDRLLSYNEQFF	TGTGCCAGCAGTTTACGGGACAGGTTGCTCTCCTACAATGAGCAGTTCTTC
TRBV5-6	.	TRBD2	TRBJ2-3	CASSLESSGGNTDTQYF	TGTGCCAGCAGCTTGGAGTCTAGCGGGGGAAACACAGATACGCAGTATTTT
TRBV4-3	few	TRBD1	TRBJ1-4	CASSRWTGSTNEKLFF	TGCGCCAGCAGCCGCTGGACAGGGAGTACTAATGAAAAACTGTTTTTT
TRBV27	.	.	TRBJ2-1	CASSLYTVDSYNEQFF	TGTGCCAGCAGTTTATACACCGTAGACTCCTACAATGAGCAGTTCTTC
TRBV20-1	many	.	TRBJ2-1	CSAFDSTDEQFF	TGCAGTGCCTTCGACTCGACGGATGAGCAGTTCTTC
TRBV6-1	few	.	TRBJ1-2	CASRPPGNYGYTF	TGTGCCAGCCGGCCACCCGGAAACTATGGCTACACCTTC
TRBV12-5	.	.	TRBJ2-7	CASGFANGEQYF	TGTGCTAGTGGTTTTGCGAACGGCGAGCAGTACTTC
TRBV28	.	.	TRBJ2-1	CASSTSRLRQSSRF	TGTGCCAGCAGTACCTCCCGACTCCGGCAGAGTAGTCGCTTC
TRBV5-1	many	TRBD2	TRBJ2-1	CASRELAGGSGEQFF	TGCGCCAGCAGAGAACTAGCGGGAGGTTCCGGTGAGCAGTTCTTC
TRBV7-9	many	.	TRBJ2-7	CASSPLGSFNSYEQYF	TGTGCCAGCAGCCCCCTCGGTAGCTTCAACTCCTACGAGCAGTACTTC
TRBV6-5	once	TRBD2	TRBJ2-2	CASSYEAGGDTGELFF	TGTGCCAGCAGTTACGAAGCGGGAGGGGACACCGGGGAGCTGTTTTTT
TRBV30	many	TRBD2	TRBJ2-1	CAWSPGTSGRVDEQFF	TGTGCCTGGAGTCCCGGGACTAGCGGGAGGGTCGATGAGCAGTTCTTC
TRBV18	.	TRBD1	TRBJ1-2	CASSPGDRGYGYTF	TGTGCCAGCTCACCAGGGGACAGGGGCTATGGCTACACCTTC
TRBV29-1	.	.	TRBJ2-5	CSVALAVVGETQYF	TGCAGCGTTGCGCTAGCCGTAGTCGGGGAGACCCAGTACTTC
TRBV12-3/TRBV12-4	many	TRBD1	TRBJ2-1	CASSKTGTEQFF	TGTGCCAGCAGTAAGACAGGGACAGAGCAGTTCTTC
TRBV20-1	many	.	TRBJ1-1	CSARDHGRPTEAFF	TGCAGTGCTAGAGATCACGGAAGGCCCACTGAAGCTTTCTTT
TRBV6-9	.	.	TRBJ1-1	CASSYRAGGTEAFF	TGTGCCAGCAGTTACAGGGCTGGGGGCACTGAAGCTTTCTTT
TRBV7-6	few	TRBD1	TRBJ2-6	CASRNFRDRGSGANVLTF	TGTGCCAGCAGGAATTTCCGGGACAGGGGGTCTGGGGCCAACGTCCTGACTTTC
TRBV3-1	many	TRBD1	TRBJ2-1	CASMALTGKGNEQFF	TGTGCCAGCATGGCATTGACAGGGAAAGGGAATGAGCAGTTCTTC
TRBV7-9	many	TRBD2	TRBJ2-5	CASRTSGKQETQYF	TGTGCCAGCAGGACGAGCGGGAAGCAAGAGACCCAGTACTTC
TRBV11-2	.	.	TRBJ1-1	CASSLGLPAENTEAFF	TGTGCCAGCAGCTTAGGGTTGCCAGCCGAGAACACTGAAGCTTTCTTT
TRBV4-1	few	.	TRBJ2-1	CASSQEPETNSEQFF	TGCGCCAGCAGCCAGGAGCCCGAGACTAACTCTGAGCAGTTCTTC
TRBV29-1	many	TRBD1	TRBJ2-7	CSVVGQGLFGSEQYF	TGCAGCGTTGTAGGACAGGGGTTGTTTGGATCCGAGCAGTACTTC
TRBV12-3/TRBV12-4	many	.	TRBJ2-7	CASSLIPGVGYEQYF	TGTGCCAGCAGTTTAATCCCCGGGGTGGGGTACGAGCAGTACTTC
TRBV6-2/TRBV6-3	once	.	TRBJ1-6	CASSPGWSPLHF	TGTGCCAGCAGTCCGGGGTGGTCACCCCTCCACTTT
TRBV28	many	.	TRBJ1-2	CASSLFSPYGYTF	TGTGCCAGCAGTTTGTTCAGTCCTTATGGCTACACCTTC
TRBV18	many	.	TRBJ2-3	CASSTTADTQYF	TGTGCCAGCTCAACCACCGCAGATACGCAGTATTTT
TRBV29-1	few	.	TRBJ1-2	CSVDVTGPRGYTF	TGCAGCGTTGATGTTACGGGCCCTAGGGGCTACACCTTC
TRBV6-5	many	.	TRBJ2-3	CASTQPATDTQYF	TGTGCCAGCACCCAACCGGCCACAGATACGCAGTATTTT
TRBV3-1	.	.	TRBJ2-7	CASSRTGAGDEQYF	TGTGCCAGCTCCCGTACGGGGGCAGGGGACGAGCAGTACTTC
TRBV6-2/TRBV6-3	.	.	TRBJ1-1	CASSYYPWGTEAFF	TGTGCCAGCAGTTACTACCCCTGGGGAACTGAAGCTTTCTTT
TRBV27	many	.	TRBJ2-5	CASSLDSLKVETQYF	TGTGCCAGCAGTTTAGACTCCCTGAAGGTAGAGACCCAGTACTTC
TRBV18	many	.	TRBJ1-4	CASSPYNEKLFF	TGTGCCAGCTCACCCTATAATGAAAAACTGTTTTTT
TRBV7-3	few	TRBD1	TRBJ1-2	CASSLTGGTGGGGYTF	TGTGCCAGCAGCTTAACGGGGGGAACAGGGGGAGGTGGCTACACCTTC
TRBV12-3/TRBV12-4	few	TRBD2	TRBJ2-3	CASSFETGRAMDTQYF	TGTGCCAGCAGCTTTGAAACCGGGAGGGCCATGGATACGCAGTATTTT